This T cell receptor (beta chain) was obtained from a study of blood T cell repertoires in COVID-19. In the study overall: The samples span acute and convalescent COVID-19 from the United States, Italy and Spain. T cells, B-cell-depleted T cells, or PBMCs provided the cDNA or gDNA that served as material.

Trimming removed 4 bases from V and 0 bases from J, with 2 bases in between. The CDR3 sequence is 12 residues long. Germline values: CDR1 MNHEY, CDR2 SVGEGT. In the original analysis: Reference gene primers were amplified, and this amplification served to estimate nucleated cell counts. Some clones are missing from TCRdb's copy, which holds only in-frame ones; the method was immunoSEQ multiplex PCR. The V and J calls and clone size were taken over from that table, and D and trimming were inferred from the DNA. The repertoire has 150,000 to 200,000 clones, over 80% of them found once; the top ten carry less than 3.5%.

This TCR was recovered from a woman between 55 and 75 years old with acute or convalescent COVID-19. What was sequenced was peripheral blood. The chain recombines TRBV6-2 or TRBV6-3 with TRBJ2-3; D is unresolved. CDR3 sequence (DNA): TGTGCCAGCAGTTCTAGCACAGATACGCAGTATTTT. Translating it yields CASSSSTDTQYF.